This T cell receptor beta chain was sequenced during a study of spatial heterogeneity in lung cancer. Across the study: Fewer alpha-chain than beta-chain sequences were consistently detected.

By frequency in the sample, this clonotype is medium-sized. Its antigen is currently unknown. This beta chain appears as a stray read in a library generated for alpha chains; its size is not informative. The time point: sample taken at primary tumor resection. The input material, whole RNA from tumor, nontumor lung or frozen PBMC, was sequenced unsorted. Carried by each TCR cDNA molecule was a unique molecular identifier. TCRdb recomputed calls from the 5' RACE reads with MiXCR, one row per CDR3 protein. Altogether around 5,800 distinct CDR3 sequences are present, about 7.7% being singletons, with the ten largest covering around 28%. Study observations and caveats: There was tracking of ubiquitous and regional nonsynonymous mutations by the respective counts of ubiquitous and regional expanded TCRs. Higher tumor mutation counts went along with higher counts of expanded intratumoral alpha and beta TCRs.

This receptor was obtained from a female donor with early-stage non-small cell lung cancer. The material sequenced was lung tumor tissue, taken at surgery.

The CDR3 bases are TGTGCCAGCAGCTTGATTTTTCGGGGCCACAATGAGCAGTTCTTC. Protein product: CASSLIFRGHNEQFF. The chain couples TRBV11-2 to TRBJ2-1; D may match TRBD1 or TRBD2 (5 bases each). Per germline, CDR1 SGHAT and CDR2 FQNNGV. V dropped 3 bases and J dropped 5 bases, with 14 bases sitting between them. The CDR3 spans 15 residues.